What follows are 13 T cell receptor beta chains derived from one specimen sequenced in a study of T cells in Graves' hyperthyroidism and ophthalmopathy. Template material for amplifying TCR beta CDR3 regions consisted of RNA transcripts. The TCR CDR3 first-round RT-PCR relied on the HTBI primer set. TCRdb itself ran the multiplex PCR reads through MiXCR, one entry per CDR3 protein. The sample contains about 640,000 distinct CDR3 sequences, 20% of which appear only once. The sample consisted of blood. These receptors originate from a man aged 30 to 45 with Graves' ophthalmopathy.

This clonotype was seen more than once but under ten times. The rearrangement joins TRBV7-9 to TRBJ2-7; the D is unclear. Trimming pared 1 base from V and 5 bases from J, leaving 6 bases between. The CDR3 length is 12 residues. Per germline, CDR1 SEHNR and CDR2 FQNEAQ (reference sequence). As DNA, the CDR3 is TGTGCCAGCAGCTTAGGGCAGAACGAGCAGTACTTC. Its protein is CASSLGQNEQYF.

This clonotype was seen many times. J is TRBJ2-1 and V is TRBV20-1, with D possibly matching TRBD2 (5 bases). CDR1 DFQATT and CDR2 SNEGSKA come from the germline V gene (reference sequence). V lost 0 bases and J 4 bases, leaving 13 bases between the germline ends. The CDR3 is made up of 15 amino acids. CDR3 sequence reads: CSAREWGAGYNEQFF. CDR3 nucleotides: TGCAGTGCTAGAGAGTGGGGAGCAGGATACAATGAGCAGTTCTTC.

The chain is built from TRBV29-1 and TRBJ2-7; D possibly corresponds to TRBD2 (7 bases). The V gene's germline CDR1 is SQVTM and CDR2 ANQGSEA. V lost 5 bases, J lost 6 bases, and 23 bases lay in between. This CDR3 is 15 amino acids long. The CDR3 nucleotides are TGCAGCGTTTCCATCCGGGGGGCGCTTCTCCCCGAGCAGTACTTC. Translated: CSVSIRGALLPEQYF.

This clonotype was counted many times. This chain connects TRBV28 to TRBJ2-7, with D perhaps assigned TRBD1 or TRBD2 (5 bases each). Germline V gives CDR1 MDHEN, CDR2 SYDVKM. The length of the CDR3 is 14 residues. Trimming removed 6 bases at V and 2 bases at J, with 14 bases between. The CDR3 is CASRTGTGAYEQYF. The CDR3 coding sequence is TGTGCCAGCAGGACCGGGACGGGTGCCTACGAGCAGTACTTC.

There are many counts of this clonotype. The rearrangement links TRBV11-2 to TRBJ2-7; no clear D gene. Trimming cost V 5 bases and J 1 base, with 12 bases left between them. The V gene's germline CDR1 is SGHAT and CDR2 FQNNGV. The CDR3 loop spans 14 amino acids. The CDR3 coding sequence is TGTGCCAGCAGCCCCATGACGGATTCCTACGAGCAGTACTTC. As protein: CASSPMTDSYEQYF.

V is TRBV5-1 and J is TRBJ2-1; 7 bases align to TRBD2. This CDR3 contains 14 residues. Germline V gene data show CDR1 as SGHRS and CDR2 as YFSETQ. The V segment lost 4 bases and the J segment 7 bases; nucleotides outside the gene matches: 8. The CDR3, as DNA: TGCGCCAGCAGCCTCGGACTAGTCGCAAATGAGCAGTTCTTC. This codes for CASSLGLVANEQFF.

Only a few counts were recorded for this clonotype. The rearrangement uses TRBV7-6 and TRBJ2-3, with a tentative D call TRBD2 (5 bases). Trimming took 6 bases from V and 5 from J, leaving 24 bases between them. This CDR3 comprises 17 residues. Per the germline V gene, CDR1 is SGHVS and CDR2 is FNYEAQ. DNA of the CDR3: TGTGCCAGCAGTTCCCAGGCCCCAGCGGCCGCCTTAGATACGCAGTATTTT. Protein sequence: CASSSQAPAAALDTQYF.

This clonotype has a handful of counts. V gene TRBV11-2 combines with J gene TRBJ2-7, with 7 bases matching TRBD1. With 5 bases clipped from V and 4 bases from J, the junction kept 11 bases outside the gene matches. Germline CDR1 is SGHAT and CDR2 is FQNNGV. The CDR3 runs to 15 residues. The CDR3 nucleotides are TGTGCCAGCAGCCAACAACCGGGACAGATATACGAGCAGTACTTC. Encoded protein: CASSQQPGQIYEQYF.

This clonotype is a singleton in its sample. The chain recombines TRBV28 with TRBJ2-1; 8 bases fit TRBD1. The V gene end was trimmed by 3 bases and the J gene end by 8 bases; junction bases not matched to a gene: 6. CDR1 and CDR2 (germline): MDHEN, SYDVKM. CDR3 length: 14 amino acids. CDR3 residues: CASSFGTGHDEQFF. The CDR3 DNA reads TGTGCCAGCAGTTTCGGGACAGGTCACGATGAGCAGTTCTTC.

The chain couples TRBV20-1 to TRBJ2-7; weak D call: TRBD2 (6 bases). The germline CDR1 and CDR2 sequences are DFQATT and SNEGSKA (reference sequence). The CDR3 extends over 13 amino acids. V lost 5 bases to trimming and J lost 2 bases, with 13 bases between them. CDR3 DNA sequence: TGCAGTGCTGGAGGGACCGACACCTACGAGCAGTACTTC. Encoded protein: CSAGGTDTYEQYF.

Ten or more counts support this clonotype. This rearrangement joins TRBV30 to TRBJ1-1; TRBD1 agrees at 7 bases. The CDR3 sequence is 14 residues long. Trimming took 6 bases from V and 6 from J; bases not matched to a gene: 13. The germline CDR1 and CDR2 sequences are GTSNPN and SVGIG (reference sequence). CDR3 sequence: CACREVGGMAEAFF. The CDR3 region has the DNA TGTGCCTGCCGGGAGGTAGGGGGCATGGCTGAAGCTTTCTTT.

The chain carries TRBV19 and TRBJ2-1, with TRBD1 matching over 10 bases. The CDR3 extends over 15 amino acids. After removal of 2 bases from V and 6 bases from J, the junction contained 4 bases not matched to a gene. Germline V gene sequence: CDR1 LNHDA, CDR2 SQIVND (reference sequence). The CDR3 loop reads CASSIYGTGVNEQFF. The CDR3 nucleotides are TGTGCCAGTAGTATATATGGGACAGGGGTCAATGAGCAGTTCTTC.

This clonotype was counted many times. The chain carries TRBV6-1 and TRBJ1-2, with a possible D match to TRBD1 (5 bases). From germline, CDR1 is MNHNS and CDR2 SASEGT. This CDR3 spans 18 amino acids. V was pared by 0 bases and J by 0 bases, with 17 bases between. The CDR3, as DNA: TGTGCCAGCAGTGAAGCGCGACAGACCGGACCAACTAACTATGGCTACACCTTC. Translation: CASSEARQTGPTNYGYTF.